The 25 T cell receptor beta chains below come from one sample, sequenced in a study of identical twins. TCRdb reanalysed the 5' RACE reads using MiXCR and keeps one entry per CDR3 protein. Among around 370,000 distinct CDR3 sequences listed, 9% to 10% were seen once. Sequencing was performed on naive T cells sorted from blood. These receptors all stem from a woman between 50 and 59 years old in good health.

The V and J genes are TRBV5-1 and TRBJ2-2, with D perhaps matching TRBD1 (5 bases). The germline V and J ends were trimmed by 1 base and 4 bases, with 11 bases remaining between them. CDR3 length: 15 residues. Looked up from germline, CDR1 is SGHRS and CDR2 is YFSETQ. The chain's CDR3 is CASSLSRASTGELFF. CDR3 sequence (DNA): TGCGCCAGCAGCTTGTCCAGGGCTAGCACCGGGGAGCTGTTTTTT.

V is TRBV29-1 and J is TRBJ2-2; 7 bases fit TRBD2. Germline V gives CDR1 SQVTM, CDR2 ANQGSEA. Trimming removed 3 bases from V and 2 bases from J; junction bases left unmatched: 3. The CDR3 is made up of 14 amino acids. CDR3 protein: CSVEGEGNTGELFF. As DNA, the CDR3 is TGCAGCGTTGAGGGGGAGGGAAACACCGGGGAGCTGTTTTTT.

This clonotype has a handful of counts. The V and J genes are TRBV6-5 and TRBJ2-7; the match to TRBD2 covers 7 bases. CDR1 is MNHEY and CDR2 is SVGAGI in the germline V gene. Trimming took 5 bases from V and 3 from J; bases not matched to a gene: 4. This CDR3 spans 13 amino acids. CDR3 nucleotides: TGTGCCAGCAGTCACGGGGGGAACTACGAGCAGTACTTC. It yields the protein CASSHGGNYEQYF.

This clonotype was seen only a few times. CDR3 DNA sequence: TGCAGTGCCAGACTAGTAAAAGAGACCCAGTACTTC. It encodes CSARLVKETQYF. The chain couples TRBV20-1 to TRBJ2-5; D perhaps matches TRBD2 (6 bases). Trimming shortened V by 6 bases and J by 3 bases, and 11 bases separated the two germline ends. CDR1 is DFQATT and CDR2 is SNEGSKA in the germline V gene (reference sequence). This CDR3 is 12 amino acids long.

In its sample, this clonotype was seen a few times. CDR3 sequence (DNA): TGTGCCAGCAGCAAAGATTGCTGCTACGAGCAGTACGTC. Its translation: CASSKDCCYEQYV. The gene calls are TRBV21-1 and TRBJ2-7. TRBV21-1 is assigned pseudogene status. The CDR3 runs to 13 residues.

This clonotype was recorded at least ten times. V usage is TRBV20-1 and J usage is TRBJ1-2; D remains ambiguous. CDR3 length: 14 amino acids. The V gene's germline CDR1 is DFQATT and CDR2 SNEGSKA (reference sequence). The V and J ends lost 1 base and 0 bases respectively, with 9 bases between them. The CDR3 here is CSARGASSNYGYTF. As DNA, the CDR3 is TGCAGTGCTAGAGGAGCCAGCTCTAACTATGGCTACACCTTC.

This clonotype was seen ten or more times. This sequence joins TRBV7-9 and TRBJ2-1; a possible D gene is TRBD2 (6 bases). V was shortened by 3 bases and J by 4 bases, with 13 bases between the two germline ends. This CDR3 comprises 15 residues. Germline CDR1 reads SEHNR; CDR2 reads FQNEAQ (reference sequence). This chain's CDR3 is CASSFGGSLYNEQFF. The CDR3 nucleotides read TGTGCCAGCAGCTTTGGAGGGAGTTTGTACAATGAGCAGTTCTTC.

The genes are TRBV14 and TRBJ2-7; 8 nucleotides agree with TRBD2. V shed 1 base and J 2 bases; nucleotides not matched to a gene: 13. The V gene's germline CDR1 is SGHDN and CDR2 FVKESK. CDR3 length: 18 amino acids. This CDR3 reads CASSQGDGGAHGPYEQYV. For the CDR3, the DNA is TGTGCCAGCAGCCAAGGGGACGGGGGGGCCCATGGACCCTACGAGCAGTACGTC.

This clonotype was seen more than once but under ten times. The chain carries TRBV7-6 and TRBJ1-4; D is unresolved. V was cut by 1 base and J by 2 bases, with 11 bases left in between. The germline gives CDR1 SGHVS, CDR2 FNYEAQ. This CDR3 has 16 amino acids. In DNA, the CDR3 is TGTGCCAGCAGCTTAGGCTCTTTCGGCACTAATGAAAAACTGTTTTTT. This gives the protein CASSLGSFGTNEKLFF.

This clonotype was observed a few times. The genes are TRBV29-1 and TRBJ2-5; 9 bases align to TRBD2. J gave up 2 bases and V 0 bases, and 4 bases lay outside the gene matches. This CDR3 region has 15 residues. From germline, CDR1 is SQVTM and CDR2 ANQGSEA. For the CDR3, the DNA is TGCAGCGTTGAAGAGTCTAGCGGGGCTCAAGAGACCCAGTACTTC. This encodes CSVEESSGAQETQYF.

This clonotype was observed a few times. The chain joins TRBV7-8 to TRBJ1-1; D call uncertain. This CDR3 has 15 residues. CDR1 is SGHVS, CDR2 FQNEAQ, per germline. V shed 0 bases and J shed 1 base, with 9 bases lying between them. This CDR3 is CASSLAQAGNTEAFF. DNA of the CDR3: TGTGCCAGCAGCTTAGCGCAGGCTGGGAACACTGAAGCTTTCTTT.

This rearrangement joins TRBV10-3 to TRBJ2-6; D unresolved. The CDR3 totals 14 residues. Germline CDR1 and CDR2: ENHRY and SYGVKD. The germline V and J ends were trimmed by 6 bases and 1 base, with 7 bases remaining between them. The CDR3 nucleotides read TGTGCCATCAGCGGAGCATCTGGGGCCAACGTCCTGACTTTC. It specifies CAISGASGANVLTF.

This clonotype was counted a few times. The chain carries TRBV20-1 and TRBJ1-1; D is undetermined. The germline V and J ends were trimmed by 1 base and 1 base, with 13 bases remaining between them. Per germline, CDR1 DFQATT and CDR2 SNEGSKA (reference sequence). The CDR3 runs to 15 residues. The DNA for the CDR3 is TGCAGTGCTAGAGTCCCTGTGGCGCCGAACACTGAAGCTTTCTTT. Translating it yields CSARVPVAPNTEAFF.

CDR3 DNA: TGTGCCAGCAGGGAGGGGAGCTCCTACAATGAGCAGTTCTTC. Translating it yields CASREGSSYNEQFF. The V and J genes are TRBV6-5 and TRBJ2-1; D may be TRBD2 (6 bases). This CDR3 contains 14 residues. The V end was cut by 6 bases, the J end by 0 bases, with 9 bases between. Germline V gene lookup returns CDR1 MNHEY and CDR2 SVGAGI.

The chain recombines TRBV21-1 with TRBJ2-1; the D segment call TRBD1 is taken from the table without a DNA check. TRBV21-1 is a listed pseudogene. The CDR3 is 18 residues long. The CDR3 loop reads CASKGTTTLIPLLNEQFF. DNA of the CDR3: TGTGCCAGCAAAGGGACGACAACCCTAATCCCCCTTCTCAATGAGCAGTTCTTC.

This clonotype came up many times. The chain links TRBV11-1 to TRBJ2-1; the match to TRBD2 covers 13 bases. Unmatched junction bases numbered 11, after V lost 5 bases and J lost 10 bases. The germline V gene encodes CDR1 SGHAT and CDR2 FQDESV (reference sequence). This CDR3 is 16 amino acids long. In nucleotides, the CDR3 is TGTGCCAGCAGCACAAGCCCACTAGCGGGAGGGCAAGAGCAGTTCTTC. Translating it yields CASSTSPLAGGQEQFF.

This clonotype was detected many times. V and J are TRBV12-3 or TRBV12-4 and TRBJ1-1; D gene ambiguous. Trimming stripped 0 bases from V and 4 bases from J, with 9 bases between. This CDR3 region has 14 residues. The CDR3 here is CASSLALGFTEAFF. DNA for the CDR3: TGTGCCAGCAGTTTAGCGCTAGGATTCACTGAAGCTTTCTTT.

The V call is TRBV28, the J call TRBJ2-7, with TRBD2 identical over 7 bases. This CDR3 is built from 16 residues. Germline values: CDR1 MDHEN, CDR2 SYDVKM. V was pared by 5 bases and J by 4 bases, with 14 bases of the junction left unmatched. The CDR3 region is CASSPAPGPGGYEQYF. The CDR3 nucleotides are TGTGCCAGCAGTCCGGCCCCGGGACCCGGGGGGTACGAGCAGTACTTC.

The CDR3 sequence: CASTSGLAQYF. As DNA, the CDR3 is TGTGCCAGCACGTCGGGCTTGGCGCAGTATTTT. The V call is TRBV12-3 or TRBV12-4, the J call TRBJ2-3; D is ambiguous. This CDR3 has 11 amino acids. V was pared by 7 bases and J by 10 bases, with 12 bases between.

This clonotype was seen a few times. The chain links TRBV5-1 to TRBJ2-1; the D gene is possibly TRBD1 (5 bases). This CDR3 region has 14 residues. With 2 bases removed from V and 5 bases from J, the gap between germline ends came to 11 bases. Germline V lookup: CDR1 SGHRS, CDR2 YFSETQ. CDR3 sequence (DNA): TGCGCCAGCAGCTTTCCTCAGGGAAACAATGAGCAGTTCTTC. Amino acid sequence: CASSFPQGNNEQFF.

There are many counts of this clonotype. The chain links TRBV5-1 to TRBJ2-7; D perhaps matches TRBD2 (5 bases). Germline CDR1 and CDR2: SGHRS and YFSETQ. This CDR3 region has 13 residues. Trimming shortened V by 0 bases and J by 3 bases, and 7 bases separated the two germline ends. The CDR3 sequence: CASSLGGIYEQYF. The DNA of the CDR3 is TGCGCCAGCAGCTTGGGAGGGATCTACGAGCAGTACTTC.

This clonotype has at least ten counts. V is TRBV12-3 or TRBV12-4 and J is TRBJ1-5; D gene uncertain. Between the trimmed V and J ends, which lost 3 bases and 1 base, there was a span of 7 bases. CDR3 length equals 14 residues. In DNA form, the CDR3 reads TGTGCCAGCAGTTTTGGGATCAGCAATCAGCCCCAGCATTTT. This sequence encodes CASSFGISNQPQHF.

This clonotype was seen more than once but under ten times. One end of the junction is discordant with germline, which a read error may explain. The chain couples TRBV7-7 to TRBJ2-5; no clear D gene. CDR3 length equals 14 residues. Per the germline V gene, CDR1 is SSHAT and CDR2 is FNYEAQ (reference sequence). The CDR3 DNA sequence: TGTGCTAGCAGCTTAGGTGGGCCAGAAGAGACCCAGTACTTC. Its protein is CASSLGGPEETQYF. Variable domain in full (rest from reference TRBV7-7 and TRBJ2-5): GAGVSQSPRYKVTKRGQDVTLRCDPISSHATLYWYQQALGQGPEFLTYFNYEAQPDKSGLPSDRFSAERPEGSISTLTIQRTEQRDSAMYRCASSLGGPEETQYFGPGTRLLVL.

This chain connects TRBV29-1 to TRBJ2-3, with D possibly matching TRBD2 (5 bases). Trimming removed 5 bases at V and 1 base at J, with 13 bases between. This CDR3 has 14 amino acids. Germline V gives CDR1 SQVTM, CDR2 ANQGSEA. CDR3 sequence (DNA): TGCAGCGTTCCGGGGAATGGGCGCACAGATACGCAGTATTTT. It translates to CSVPGNGRTDTQYF.

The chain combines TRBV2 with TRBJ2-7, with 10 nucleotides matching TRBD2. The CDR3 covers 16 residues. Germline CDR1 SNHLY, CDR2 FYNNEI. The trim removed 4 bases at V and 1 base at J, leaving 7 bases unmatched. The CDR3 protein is CASSVAGLAASYEQYV. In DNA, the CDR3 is TGTGCCAGCAGTGTCGCCGGACTAGCGGCATCCTACGAGCAGTACGTC.